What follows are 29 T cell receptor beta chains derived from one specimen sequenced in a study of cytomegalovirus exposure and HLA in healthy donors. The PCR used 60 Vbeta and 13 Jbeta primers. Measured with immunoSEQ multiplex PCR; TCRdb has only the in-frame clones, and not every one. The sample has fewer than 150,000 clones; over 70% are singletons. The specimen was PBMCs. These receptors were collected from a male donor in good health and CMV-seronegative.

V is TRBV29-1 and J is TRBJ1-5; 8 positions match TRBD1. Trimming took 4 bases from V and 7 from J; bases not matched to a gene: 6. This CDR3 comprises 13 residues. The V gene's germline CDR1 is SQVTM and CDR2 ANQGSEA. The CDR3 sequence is CSVVFQGAQPQHF. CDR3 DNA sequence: TGCAGCGTTGTATTCCAGGGGGCGCAGCCCCAGCATTTT.

The DNA of the CDR3 is TGTGCCAGCAGTTATAACCAGGACATTGGTCAGCCCCAGCATTTT. It codes for CASSYNQDIGQPQHF. V is TRBV6-5 and J is TRBJ1-5, with a weak D call TRBD1 (5 bases). Germline lookup yields CDR1 MNHEY and CDR2 SVGAGI. Trimming shortened V by 3 bases and J by 6 bases, and 15 bases separated the two germline ends. The CDR3 is 15 amino acids.

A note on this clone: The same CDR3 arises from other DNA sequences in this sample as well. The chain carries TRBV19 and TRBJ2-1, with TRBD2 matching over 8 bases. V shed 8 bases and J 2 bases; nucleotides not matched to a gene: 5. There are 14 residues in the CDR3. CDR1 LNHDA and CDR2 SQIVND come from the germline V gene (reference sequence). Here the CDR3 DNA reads TGTGCCAGTTCACGGGGGGGCCCCTACAATGAGCAGTTCTTC. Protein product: CASSRGGPYNEQFF.

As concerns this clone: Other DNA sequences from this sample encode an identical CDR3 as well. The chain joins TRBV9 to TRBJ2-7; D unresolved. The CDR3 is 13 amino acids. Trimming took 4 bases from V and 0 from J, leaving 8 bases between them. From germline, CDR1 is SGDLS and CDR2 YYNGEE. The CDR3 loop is CASSPRSSYEQYF. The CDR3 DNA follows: TGTGCCAGCAGCCCCCGGAGCTCCTACGAGCAGTACTTC. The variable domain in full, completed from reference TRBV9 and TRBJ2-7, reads DSGVTQTPKHLITATGQRVTLRCSPRSGDLSVYWYQQSLDQGLQFLIQYYNGEERAKGNILERFSAQQFPDLHSELNLSSLELGDSALYFCASSPRSSYEQYFGPGTRLTVT.

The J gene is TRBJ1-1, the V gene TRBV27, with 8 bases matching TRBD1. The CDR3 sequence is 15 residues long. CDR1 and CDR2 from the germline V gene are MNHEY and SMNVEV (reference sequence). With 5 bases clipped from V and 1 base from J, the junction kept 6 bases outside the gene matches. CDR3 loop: CASSIRQGPNTEAFF. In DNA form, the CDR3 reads TGTGCCAGCAGTATTAGACAGGGGCCGAACACTGAAGCTTTCTTT.

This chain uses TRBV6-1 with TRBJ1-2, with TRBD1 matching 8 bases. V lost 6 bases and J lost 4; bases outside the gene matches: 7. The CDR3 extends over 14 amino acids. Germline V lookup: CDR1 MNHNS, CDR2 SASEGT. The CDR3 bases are TGTGCCAGCAGGATTAGACAGGGGCCCTATGGCTACACCTTC. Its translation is CASRIRQGPYGYTF.

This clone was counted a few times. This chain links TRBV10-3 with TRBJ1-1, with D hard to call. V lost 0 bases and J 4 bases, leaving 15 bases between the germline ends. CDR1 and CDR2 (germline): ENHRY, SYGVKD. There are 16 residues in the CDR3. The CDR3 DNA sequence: TGTGCCATCAGTGAGTCGCCGTCGGGGAGTACCACTGAAGCTTTCTTT. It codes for CAISESPSGSTTEAFF.

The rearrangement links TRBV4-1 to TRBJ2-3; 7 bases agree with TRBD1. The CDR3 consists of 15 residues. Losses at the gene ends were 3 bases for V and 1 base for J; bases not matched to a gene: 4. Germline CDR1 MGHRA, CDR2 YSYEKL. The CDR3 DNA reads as TGCGCCAGCAGCCAGTGGGACAGACGCACAGATACGCAGTATTTT. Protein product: CASSQWDRRTDTQYF.

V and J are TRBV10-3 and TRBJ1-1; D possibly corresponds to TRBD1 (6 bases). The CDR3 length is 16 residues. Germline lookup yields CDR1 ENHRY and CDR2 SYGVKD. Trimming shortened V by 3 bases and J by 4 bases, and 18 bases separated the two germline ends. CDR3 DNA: TGTGCCATCAGTGACGGGACAAGGGGGGAGGGCACTGAAGCTTTCTTT. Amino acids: CAISDGTRGEGTEAFF.

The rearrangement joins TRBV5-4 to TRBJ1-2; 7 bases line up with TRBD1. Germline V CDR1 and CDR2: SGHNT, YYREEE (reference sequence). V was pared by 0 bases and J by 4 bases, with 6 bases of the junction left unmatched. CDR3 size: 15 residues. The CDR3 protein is CASSLAGQYAYGYTF. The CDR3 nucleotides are TGTGCCAGCAGCTTGGCGGGACAGTATGCCTATGGCTACACCTTC.

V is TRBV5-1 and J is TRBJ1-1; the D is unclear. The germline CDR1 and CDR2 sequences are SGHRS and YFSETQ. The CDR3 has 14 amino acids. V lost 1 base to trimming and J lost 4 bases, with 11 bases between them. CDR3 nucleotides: TGCGCCAGCAGCTTGCCGGACTCGAGCACTGAAGCTTTCTTT. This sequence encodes CASSLPDSSTEAFF.

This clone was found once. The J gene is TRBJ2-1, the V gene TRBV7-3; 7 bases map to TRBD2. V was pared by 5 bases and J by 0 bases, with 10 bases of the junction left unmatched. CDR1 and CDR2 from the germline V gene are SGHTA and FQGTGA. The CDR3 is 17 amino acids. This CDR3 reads CASSPRPGGYSYNEQFF. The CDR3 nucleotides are TGTGCCAGCAGCCCCCGCCCGGGGGGTTACTCCTACAATGAGCAGTTCTTC.

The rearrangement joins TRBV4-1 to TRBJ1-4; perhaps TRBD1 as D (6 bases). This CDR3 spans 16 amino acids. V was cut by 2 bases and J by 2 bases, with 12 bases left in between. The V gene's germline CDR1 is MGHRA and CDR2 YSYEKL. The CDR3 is CASSQKQGPTNEKLFF. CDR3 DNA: TGCGCCAGCAGCCAAAAACAGGGACCGACTAATGAAAAACTGTTTTTT.

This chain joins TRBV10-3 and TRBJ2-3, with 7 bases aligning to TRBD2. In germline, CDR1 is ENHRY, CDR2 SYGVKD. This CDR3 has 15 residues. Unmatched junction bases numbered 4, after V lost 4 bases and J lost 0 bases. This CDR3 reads CAISVGGGSTDTQYF. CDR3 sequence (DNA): TGTGCCATCAGTGTGGGCGGGGGTAGCACAGATACGCAGTATTTT.

The CDR3 nucleotides are TGTGCCAGTAGTATAGGTGCAGGCCGGATAGGTAACGAGCAGTACTTC. This translates into CASSIGAGRIGNEQYF. The chain is built from TRBV19 and TRBJ2-7; D call uncertain. The germline gives CDR1 LNHDA, CDR2 SQIVND (reference sequence). Between the trimmed V and J ends, which lost 1 base and 5 bases, there was a span of 18 bases. CDR3 size: 16 residues.

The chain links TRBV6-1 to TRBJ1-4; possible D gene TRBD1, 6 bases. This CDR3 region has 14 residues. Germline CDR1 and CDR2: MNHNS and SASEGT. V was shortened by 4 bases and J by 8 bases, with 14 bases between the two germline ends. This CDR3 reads CASSAIRGEEKLFF. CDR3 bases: TGTGCCAGCAGTGCCATCAGGGGCGAGGAAAAACTGTTTTTT.

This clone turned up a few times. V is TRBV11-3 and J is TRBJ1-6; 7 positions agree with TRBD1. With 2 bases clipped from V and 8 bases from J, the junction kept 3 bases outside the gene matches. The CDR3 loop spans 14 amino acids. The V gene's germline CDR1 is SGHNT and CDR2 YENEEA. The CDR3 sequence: CASSLRQGDSPLHF. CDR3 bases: TGTGCCAGCAGCTTACGCCAGGGGGATTCACCCCTCCACTTT.

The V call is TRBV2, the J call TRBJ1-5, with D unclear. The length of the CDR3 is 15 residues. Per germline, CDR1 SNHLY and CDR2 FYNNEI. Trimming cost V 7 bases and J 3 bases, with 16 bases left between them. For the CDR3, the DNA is TGTGCCAGCACAAGACAAGGGAGTGCCAATCAGCCCCAGCATTTT. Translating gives CASTRQGSANQPQHF.

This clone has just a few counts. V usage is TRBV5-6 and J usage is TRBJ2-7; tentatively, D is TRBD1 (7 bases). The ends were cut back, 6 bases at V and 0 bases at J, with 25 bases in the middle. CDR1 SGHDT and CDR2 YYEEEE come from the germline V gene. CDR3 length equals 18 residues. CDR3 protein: CASTSTGQGDFLSYEQYF. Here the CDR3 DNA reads TGTGCCAGCACCTCGACCGGGCAGGGGGACTTTCTCTCCTACGAGCAGTACTTC.

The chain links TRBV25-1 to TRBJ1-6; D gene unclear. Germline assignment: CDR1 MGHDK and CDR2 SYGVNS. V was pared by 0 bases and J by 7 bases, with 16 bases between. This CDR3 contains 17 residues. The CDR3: CASSEYFVTEGNSPLHF. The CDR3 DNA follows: TGTGCCAGCAGTGAATATTTCGTAACGGAGGGAAATTCACCCCTCCACTTT.

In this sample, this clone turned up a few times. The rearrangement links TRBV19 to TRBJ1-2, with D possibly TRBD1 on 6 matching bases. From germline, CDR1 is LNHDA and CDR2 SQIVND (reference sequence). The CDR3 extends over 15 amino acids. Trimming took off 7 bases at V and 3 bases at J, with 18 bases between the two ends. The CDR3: CASTYRGGQDYGYTF. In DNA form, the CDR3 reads TGTGCCAGTACCTACCGGGGGGGGCAGGACTATGGCTACACCTTC.

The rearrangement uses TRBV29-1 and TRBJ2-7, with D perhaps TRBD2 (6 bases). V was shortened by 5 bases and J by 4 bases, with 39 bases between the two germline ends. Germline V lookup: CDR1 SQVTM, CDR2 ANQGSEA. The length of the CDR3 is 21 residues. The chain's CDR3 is CSVSPRGYRPGLREYGYEQYF. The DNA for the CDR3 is TGCAGCGTTTCTCCTCGGGGGTACAGGCCCGGACTACGGGAGTATGGATACGAGCAGTACTTC.

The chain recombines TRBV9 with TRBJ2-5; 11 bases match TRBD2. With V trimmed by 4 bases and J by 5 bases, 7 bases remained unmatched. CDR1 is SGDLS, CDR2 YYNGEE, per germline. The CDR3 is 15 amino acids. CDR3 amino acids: CASSNLAGGGETQYF. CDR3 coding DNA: TGTGCCAGCAGCAACCTAGCGGGAGGCGGGGAGACCCAGTACTTC.

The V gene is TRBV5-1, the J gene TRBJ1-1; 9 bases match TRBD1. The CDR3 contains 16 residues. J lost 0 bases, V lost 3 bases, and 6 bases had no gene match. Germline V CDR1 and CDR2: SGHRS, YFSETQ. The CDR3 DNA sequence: TGCGCCAGCAGCTCTTCTACAGGGGGCTTGAACACTGAAGCTTTCTTT. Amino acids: CASSSSTGGLNTEAFF. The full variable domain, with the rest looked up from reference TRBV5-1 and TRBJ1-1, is KAGVTQTPRYLIKTRGQQVTLSCSPISGHRSVSWYQQTPGQGLQFLFEYFSETQRNKGNFPGRFSGRQFSNSRSEMNVSTLELGDSALYLCASSSSTGGLNTEAFFGQGTRLTVV.

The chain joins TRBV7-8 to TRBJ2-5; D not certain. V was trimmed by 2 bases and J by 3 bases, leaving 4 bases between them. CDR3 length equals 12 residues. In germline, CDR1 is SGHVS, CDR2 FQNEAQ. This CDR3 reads CASSLYKETQYF. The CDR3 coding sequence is TGTGCCAGCAGCTTATACAAAGAGACCCAGTACTTC. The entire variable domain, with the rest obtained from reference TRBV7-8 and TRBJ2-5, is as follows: GAGVSQSPRYKVAKRGQDVALRCDPISGHVSLFWYQQALGQGPEFLTYFQNEAQLDKSGLPSDRFFAERPEGSVSTLKIQRTQQEDSAVYLCASSLYKETQYFGPGTRLLVL.

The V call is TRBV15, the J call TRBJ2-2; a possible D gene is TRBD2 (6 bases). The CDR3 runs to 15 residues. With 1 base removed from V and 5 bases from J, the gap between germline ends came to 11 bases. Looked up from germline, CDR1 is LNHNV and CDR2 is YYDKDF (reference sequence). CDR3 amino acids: CATSRGGIGTGELFF. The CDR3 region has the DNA TGTGCCACCAGCAGAGGCGGGATTGGAACCGGGGAGCTGTTTTTT.

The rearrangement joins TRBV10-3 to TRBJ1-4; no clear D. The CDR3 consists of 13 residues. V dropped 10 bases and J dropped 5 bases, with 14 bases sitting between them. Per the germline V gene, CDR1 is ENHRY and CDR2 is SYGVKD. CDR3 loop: CATSGTGNEKLFF. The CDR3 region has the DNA TGTGCCACCAGCGGTACGGGAAATGAAAAACTGTTTTTT.

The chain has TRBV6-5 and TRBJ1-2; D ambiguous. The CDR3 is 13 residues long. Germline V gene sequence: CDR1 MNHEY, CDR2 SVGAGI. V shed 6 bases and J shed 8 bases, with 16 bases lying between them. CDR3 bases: TGTGCCAGCAGCCGCGGGGAACAACGGGGCTACACCTTC. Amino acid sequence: CASSRGEQRGYTF.

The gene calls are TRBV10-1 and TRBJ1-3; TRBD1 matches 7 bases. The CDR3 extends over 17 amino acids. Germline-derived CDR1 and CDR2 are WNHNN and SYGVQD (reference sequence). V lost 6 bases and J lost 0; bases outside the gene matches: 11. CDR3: CASRSNRDRVSGNTIYF. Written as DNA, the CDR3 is TGCGCCAGCAGGTCAAACCGGGACAGAGTCTCTGGAAACACCATATATTTT.